A selection of T cell receptor beta chains follows, all from one sample in a study of blood T cells in healthy people across ages. One entry per CDR3 protein, called by TCRdb with MiXCR from the 5' RACE reads. Here the sample spans around 650,000 distinct CDR3 sequences, less than 45% being singletons. Sequencing used blood. The receptors were sampled from a man aged 80 or over in good health. The CDR3 runs from the conserved cysteine through the conserved F or W. A D gene is named only where the DNA matches it firmly. Some rows have no size entry. The others give once, few or many, or a class for an expanded clone.

clone size,V gene,D gene,CDR3 length,J gene,CDR3 DNA,CDR3 protein
.,TRBV20-1,.,14,TRBJ1-1,TGCAGTGCTAAAAAACAAGTAATGAGCACTGAAGCTTTCTTT,CSAKKQVMSTEAFF
many,TRBV4-1,.,16,TRBJ2-1,TGCGCCAGCAGCCTCTTGACAGGTGCTGGTGGCAATGAGCAGTTCTTC,CASSLLTGAGGNEQFF
.,TRBV5-1,TRBD2,14,TRBJ2-1,TGCGCCAGCCGTGGGGGGGTAGGAGACAATGAGCAGTTCTTC,CASRGGVGDNEQFF
.,TRBV10-1,.,13,TRBJ2-5,TGCGCCAGCAGTAGACAGGTGGGGGAGACCCGGTACTTC,CASSRQVGETRYF
.,TRBV27,.,18,TRBJ2-3,TGTGCCAGCAGTCCCGGGACTGGCCGTTCAGGGGGCACAGATACGCAGTATTTT,CASSPGTGRSGGTDTQYF
few,TRBV6-2/TRBV6-3,TRBD2,15,TRBJ2-1,TGTGCCAGCAGTTTACTAGCGGTCGGCTACAATGAGCAGTTCTTC,CASSLLAVGYNEQFF
.,TRBV27,TRBD1,17,TRBJ2-3,TGTGCCAGCACCGTAGCCCCGGGACAGGGGGCGTCAGATACGCAGTATTTT,CASTVAPGQGASDTQYF
.,TRBV9,.,16,TRBJ1-2,TGTGCCAGCAGCGTAGGGGCAGGGTCTGGTCGGTATGGCTACACCTTC,CASSVGAGSGRYGYTF
.,TRBV6-2/TRBV6-3,TRBD1,14,TRBJ2-2,TGTGCCAGCAGTGGGGGACAGGTACCCGGGGAGCTGTTTTTT,CASSGGQVPGELFF
few,TRBV6-5,.,14,TRBJ2-7,TGTGCCAGCAGAAGGGTGGTAAGCTCCTACGAGCAGTACTTC,CASRRVVSSYEQYF
.,TRBV18,TRBD1,14,TRBJ1-2,TGTGCCAGCTCACCGGGACAGCTAGGCTATGGCTACACCTTC,CASSPGQLGYGYTF
.,TRBV7-2,.,13,TRBJ2-7,TGTGCCAGCAGCCTCATACTAGCTGAGGAGCAGTACTTC,CASSLILAEEQYF
few,TRBV6-2/TRBV6-3,TRBD1,16,TRBJ2-3,TGTGCCAGCAGAAGAACTACAGGGGTTGGTACAGATACGCAGTATTTT,CASRRTTGVGTDTQYF
.,TRBV20-1,TRBD2,14,TRBJ2-7,TGCAGTGCTAGGCGACCGGGAGGGGGCTACGAGCAGTACTTC,CSARRPGGGYEQYF
many,TRBV4-2,.,14,TRBJ2-3,TGTGCCAGCAGCCAAGCTGAGGGAACAGATACGCAGTATTTT,CASSQAEGTDTQYF
few,TRBV6-1,TRBD1,15,TRBJ2-3,TGTGCCAGCAGTACCTTACAGGGGCTAACAGATACGCAGTATTTT,CASSTLQGLTDTQYF
.,TRBV20-1,.,14,TRBJ1-5,TGCAGTGCCATCGAGGGGGGAGGTCGTCAGCCCCAGCATTTT,CSAIEGGGRQPQHF
few,TRBV7-2,.,14,TRBJ2-4,TGTGCCAGCAGCTCTGCGACACCCCCTAACATTCAGTACTTC,CASSSATPPNIQYF
.,TRBV27,.,14,TRBJ2-3,TGTGCCAGCACTGAGGGACACGGGTTGGATACGCAGTATTTT,CASTEGHGLDTQYF
many,TRBV7-9,.,15,TRBJ2-5,TGTGCCAGCAGCCAAGGGGGGAGGGCCCAAGAGACCCAGTACTTC,CASSQGGRAQETQYF
once,TRBV4-2,TRBD2,17,TRBJ2-3,TGTGCCAGCAGCCCGCAGACTAGCGGGGGGGCTGCAGATACGCAGTATTTT,CASSPQTSGGAADTQYF
.,TRBV12-3/TRBV12-4,.,15,TRBJ1-6,TGTGCCAGCAGTCCAGGATGGGTCCAGGATTCACCCCTCCACTTT,CASSPGWVQDSPLHF
.,TRBV11-2,.,13,TRBJ2-1,TGTGCCAGCGCTCGCCTAGTCACCAACGAGCAGTTCTTC,CASARLVTNEQFF